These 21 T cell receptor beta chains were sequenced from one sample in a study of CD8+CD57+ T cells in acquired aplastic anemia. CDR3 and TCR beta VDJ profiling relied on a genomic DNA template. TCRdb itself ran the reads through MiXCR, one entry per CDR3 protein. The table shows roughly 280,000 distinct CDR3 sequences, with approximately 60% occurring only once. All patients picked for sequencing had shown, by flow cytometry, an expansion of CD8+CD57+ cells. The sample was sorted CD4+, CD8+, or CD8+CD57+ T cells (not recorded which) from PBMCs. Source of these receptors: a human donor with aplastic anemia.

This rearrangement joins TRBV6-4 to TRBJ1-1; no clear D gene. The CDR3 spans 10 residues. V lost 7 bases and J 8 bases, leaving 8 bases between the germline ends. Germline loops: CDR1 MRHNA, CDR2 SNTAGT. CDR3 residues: CASKGGEAFF. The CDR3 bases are TGTGCCAGCAAGGGAGGGGAAGCTTTCTTT.

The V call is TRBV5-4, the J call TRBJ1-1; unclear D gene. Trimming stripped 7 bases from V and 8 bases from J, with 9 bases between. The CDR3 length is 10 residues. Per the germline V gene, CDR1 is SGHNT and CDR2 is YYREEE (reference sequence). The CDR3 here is CASLFYEAFF. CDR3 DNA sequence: TGTGCCAGCCTTTTTTACGAAGCTTTCTTT.

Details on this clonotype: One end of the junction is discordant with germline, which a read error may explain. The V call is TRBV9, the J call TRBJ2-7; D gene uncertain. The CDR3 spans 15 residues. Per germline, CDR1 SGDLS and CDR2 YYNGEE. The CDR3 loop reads CASSPRTRSSYEKYF. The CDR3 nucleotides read TGTGCCAGCAGCCCCCGGACGAGGAGCTCCTACGAGAAGTACTTC.

CDR3 residues: CASSSKEDTEAFF. In DNA form, the CDR3 reads TGTGCCAGCAGCTCCAAGGAGGACACTGAAGCTTTCTTT. The rearrangement uses TRBV7-9 and TRBJ1-1, with D hard to call. Germline V CDR1 and CDR2: SEHNR, FQNEAQ (reference sequence). Trimming shortened V by 4 bases and J by 3 bases, and 9 bases separated the two germline ends. This CDR3 is built from 13 residues.

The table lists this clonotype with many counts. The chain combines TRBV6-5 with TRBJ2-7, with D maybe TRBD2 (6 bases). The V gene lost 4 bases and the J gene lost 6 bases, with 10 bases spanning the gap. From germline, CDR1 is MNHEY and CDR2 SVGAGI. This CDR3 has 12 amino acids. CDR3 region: CASSSTGSEQYF. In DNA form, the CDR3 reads TGTGCCAGCAGTTCGACCGGGAGCGAGCAGTACTTC.

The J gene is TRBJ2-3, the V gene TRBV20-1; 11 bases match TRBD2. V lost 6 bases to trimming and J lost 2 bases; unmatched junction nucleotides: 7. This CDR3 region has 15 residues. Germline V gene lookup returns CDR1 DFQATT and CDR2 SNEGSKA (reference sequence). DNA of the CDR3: TGCAGTGCCCTGGCTAGCGGGGGGACCACAGATACGCAGTATTTT. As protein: CSALASGGTTDTQYF.

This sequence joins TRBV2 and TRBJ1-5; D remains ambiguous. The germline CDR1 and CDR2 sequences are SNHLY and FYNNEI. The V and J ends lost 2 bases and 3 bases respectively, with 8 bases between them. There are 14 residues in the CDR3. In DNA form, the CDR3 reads TGTGCCAGCAGTGAACAGGTGGCCAATCAGCCCCAGCATTTT. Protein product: CASSEQVANQPQHF.

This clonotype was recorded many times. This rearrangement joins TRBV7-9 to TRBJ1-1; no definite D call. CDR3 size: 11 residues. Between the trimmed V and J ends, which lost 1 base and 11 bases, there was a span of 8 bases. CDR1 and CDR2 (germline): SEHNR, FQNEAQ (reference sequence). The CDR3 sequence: CASSLGGDAFF. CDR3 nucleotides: TGTGCCAGCAGCTTAGGAGGAGACGCTTTCTTT.

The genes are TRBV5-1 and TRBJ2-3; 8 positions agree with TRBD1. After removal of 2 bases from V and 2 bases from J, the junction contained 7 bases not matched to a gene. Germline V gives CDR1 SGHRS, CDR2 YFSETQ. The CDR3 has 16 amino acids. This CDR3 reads CASSLFGDRSTDTQYF. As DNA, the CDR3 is TGCGCCAGCAGCTTATTCGGGGACAGGTCCACAGATACGCAGTATTTT.

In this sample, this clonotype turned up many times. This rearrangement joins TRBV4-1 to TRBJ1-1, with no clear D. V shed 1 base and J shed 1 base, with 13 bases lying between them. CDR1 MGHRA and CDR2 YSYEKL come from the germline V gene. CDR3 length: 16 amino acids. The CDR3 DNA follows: TGCGCCAGCAGCCAAGGATTGGACCCAGGGAACACTGAAGCTTTCTTT. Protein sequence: CASSQGLDPGNTEAFF.

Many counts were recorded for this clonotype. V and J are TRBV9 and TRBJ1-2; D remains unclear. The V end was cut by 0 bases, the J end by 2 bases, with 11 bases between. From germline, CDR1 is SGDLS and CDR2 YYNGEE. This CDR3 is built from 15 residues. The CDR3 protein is CASSVGLGDNYGYTF. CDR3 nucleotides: TGTGCCAGCAGCGTAGGGTTGGGTGACAACTATGGCTACACCTTC.

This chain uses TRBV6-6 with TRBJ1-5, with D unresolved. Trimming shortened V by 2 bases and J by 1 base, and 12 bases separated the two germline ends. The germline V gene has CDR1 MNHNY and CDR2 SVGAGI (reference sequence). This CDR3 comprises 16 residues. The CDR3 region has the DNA TGTGCCAGCAGTTACAGGACCCATCAGAGCAATCAGCCCCAGCATTTT. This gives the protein CASSYRTHQSNQPQHF.

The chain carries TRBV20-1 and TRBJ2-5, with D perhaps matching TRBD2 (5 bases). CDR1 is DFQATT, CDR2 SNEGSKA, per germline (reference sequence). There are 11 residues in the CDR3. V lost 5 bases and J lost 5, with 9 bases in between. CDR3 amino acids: CSAGLGETQYF. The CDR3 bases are TGCAGTGCTGGACTGGGGGAGACCCAGTACTTC.

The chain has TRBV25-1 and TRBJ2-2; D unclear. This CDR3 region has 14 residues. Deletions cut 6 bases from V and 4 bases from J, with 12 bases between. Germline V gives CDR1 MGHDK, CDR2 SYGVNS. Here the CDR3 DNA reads TGTGCCAGCAGCCAGACGGCGTGCACCGGGGAGCTGTTTTTT. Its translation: CASSQTACTGELFF.

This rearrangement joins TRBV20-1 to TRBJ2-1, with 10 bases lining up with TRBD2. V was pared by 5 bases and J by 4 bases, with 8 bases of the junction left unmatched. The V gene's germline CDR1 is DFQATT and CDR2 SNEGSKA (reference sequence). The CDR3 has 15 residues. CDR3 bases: TGCAGTGCTTACCCGATAGCGGGAGGATACAATGAGCAGTTCTTC. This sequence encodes CSAYPIAGGYNEQFF.

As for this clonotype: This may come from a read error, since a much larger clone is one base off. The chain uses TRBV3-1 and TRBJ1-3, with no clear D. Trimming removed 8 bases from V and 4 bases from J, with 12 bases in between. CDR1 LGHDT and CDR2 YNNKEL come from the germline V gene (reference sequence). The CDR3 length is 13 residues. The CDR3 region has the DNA TGTGCCAGCGGCCTTAAAGGGGGAAACACCATATATTTT. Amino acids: CASGLKGGNTIYF.

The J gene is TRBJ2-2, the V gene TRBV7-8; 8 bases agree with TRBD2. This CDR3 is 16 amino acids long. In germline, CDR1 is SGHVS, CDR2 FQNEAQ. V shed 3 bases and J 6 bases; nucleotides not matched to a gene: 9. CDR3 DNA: TGTGCCAGCAGCTTTGTACGGGAGGGCCGGTCCGGGGAGCTGTTTTTT. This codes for CASSFVREGRSGELFF.

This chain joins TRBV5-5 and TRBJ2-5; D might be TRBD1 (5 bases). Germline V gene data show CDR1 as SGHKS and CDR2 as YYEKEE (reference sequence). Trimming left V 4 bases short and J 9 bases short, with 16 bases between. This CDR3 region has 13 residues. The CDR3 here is CASSTRVNQPQYF. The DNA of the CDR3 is TGTGCCAGCAGCACCAGGGTTAATCAGCCCCAGTACTTC.

The CDR3 loop is CASSVGQGELGEAFF. The CDR3 DNA reads TGTGCCAGCAGCGTCGGACAGGGGGAATTGGGTGAAGCTTTCTTT. V usage is TRBV9 and J usage is TRBJ1-1; 10 bases match TRBD1. The CDR3 totals 15 residues. J gave up 7 bases and V 2 bases, and 8 bases lay outside the gene matches. Germline CDR1 SGDLS, CDR2 YYNGEE.

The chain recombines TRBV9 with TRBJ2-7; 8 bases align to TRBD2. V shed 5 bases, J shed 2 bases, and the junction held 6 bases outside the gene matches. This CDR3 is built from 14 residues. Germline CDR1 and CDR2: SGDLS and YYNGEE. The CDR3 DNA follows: TGTGCCAGCAGTGTTAGCGGGGTAACCTACGAGCAGTACTTC. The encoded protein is CASSVSGVTYEQYF.

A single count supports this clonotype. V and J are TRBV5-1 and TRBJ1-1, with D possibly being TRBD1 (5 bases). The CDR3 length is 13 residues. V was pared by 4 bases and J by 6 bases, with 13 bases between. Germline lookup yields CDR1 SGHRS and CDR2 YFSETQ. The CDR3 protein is CASSHLGRAEAFF. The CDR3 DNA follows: TGCGCCAGCAGCCACCTGGGACGGGCTGAAGCTTTCTTT.